Following are 10 T cell receptor beta chains from one sample sequenced in a study of blood T cell repertoires in COVID-19. TCRdb keeps only in-frame clones here, not all; method: immunoSEQ multiplex PCR. The sample yields approximately 250,000 clones, approximately 86% seen once. What was sequenced was PBMCs or T cells enriched from blood (not recorded which). The origin of the receptors is a woman aged 25 to 39 who had recovered from COVID-19.

The V and J genes are TRBV9 and TRBJ2-7; D is unclear. The CDR3 runs 14 residues. Trimming took off 0 bases at V and 2 bases at J, with 9 bases between the two ends. Germline values: CDR1 SGDLS, CDR2 YYNGEE. In nucleotides, the CDR3 is TGTGCCAGCAGCGTAGCCACTTCCGCCTACGAGCAGTACTTC. Translation gives CASSVATSAYEQYF.

The chain carries TRBV10-3 and TRBJ1-4; the D gene is possibly TRBD1 (6 bases). CDR3 size: 15 residues. Per the germline V gene, CDR1 is ENHRY and CDR2 is SYGVKD. Trimming cost V 4 bases and J 3 bases, with 12 bases left between them. The CDR3 bases are TGTGCCATCAGTGGCGACAGGACAGCTAATGAAAAACTGTTTTTT. Translated, it gives CAISGDRTANEKLFF.

This clone was observed a handful of times. The chain carries TRBV19 and TRBJ2-2; 11 bases agree with TRBD1. CDR3 length: 17 residues. Germline V lookup: CDR1 LNHDA, CDR2 SQIVND (reference sequence). With V trimmed by 7 bases and J by 5 bases, 12 bases remained unmatched. The CDR3 spells CASTPPSGTGGTGELFF. The CDR3 DNA reads as TGTGCCAGTACCCCGCCCTCCGGGACAGGGGGTACCGGGGAGCTGTTTTTT.

The chain combines TRBV28 with TRBJ1-6; TRBD1 agrees at 8 bases. The germline V gene has CDR1 MDHEN and CDR2 SYDVKM. The length of the CDR3 is 18 residues. V shed 6 bases, J shed 0 bases, and the junction held 10 bases outside the gene matches. Here the CDR3 DNA reads TGTGCCAGCAGGTCCGACAGGGGAACCAGCTCCTATAATTCACCCCTCCACTTT. It yields the protein CASRSDRGTSSYNSPLHF. Full variable domain (remainder filled in from reference TRBV28 and TRBJ1-6): DVKVTQSSRYLVKRTGEKVFLECVQDMDHENMFWYRQDPGLGLRLIYFSYDVKMKEKGDIPEGYSVSREKKERFSLILESASTNQTSMYLCASRSDRGTSSYNSPLHFGNGTRLTVT.

The chain carries TRBV28 and TRBJ1-6, with D hard to call. Looked up from germline, CDR1 is MDHEN and CDR2 is SYDVKM. This CDR3 region has 15 residues. Trimming cost V 2 bases and J 7 bases, with 12 bases left between them. The CDR3 nucleotides read TGTGCCAGCAGTTTAATCGGGGAGGGAAATTCACCCCTCCACTTT. Its translation: CASSLIGEGNSPLHF.

The gene calls are TRBV12-3 or TRBV12-4 and TRBJ2-2, with D possibly matching TRBD2 (6 bases). The ends were cut back, 6 bases at V and 5 bases at J, with 10 bases in the middle. The CDR3 is made up of 13 amino acids. CDR3 coding DNA: TGTGCCAGCAGGATGACTAGAACCGGGGAGCTGTTTTTT. This sequence encodes CASRMTRTGELFF.

The chain carries TRBV1 and TRBJ2-1; TRBD1 is the table's D call and was not checked against the DNA. TRBV1 constitutes a pseudogene. The CDR3 totals 13 residues. CDR3 bases: TGCACCAGCAGCCCCGGGACACGCCTTGAGCAGTTCTTC. Its translation: CTSSPGTRLEQFF.

The chain couples TRBV19 to TRBJ1-2; D ambiguous. V shed 1 base and J shed 8 bases, with 14 bases lying between them. This CDR3 spans 14 amino acids. Looked up from germline, CDR1 is LNHDA and CDR2 is SQIVND (reference sequence). The CDR3 loop is CASSIGGLTWGYTF. The CDR3 coding sequence is TGTGCCAGTAGTATAGGAGGACTGACGTGGGGCTACACCTTC.

V and J are TRBV6-5 and TRBJ2-5, with a possible D match to TRBD1 (5 bases). Trimming took off 9 bases at V and 0 bases at J, with 17 bases between the two ends. CDR1 is MNHEY and CDR2 is SVGAGI in the germline V gene. The CDR3 is made up of 15 amino acids. The CDR3 is CASSNTRRDQETQYF. The CDR3 DNA reads TGTGCCAGTTCCAACACCCGCAGGGACCAAGAGACCCAGTACTTC.

J is TRBJ2-3 and V is TRBV5-4; 12 bases map to TRBD2. Looked up from germline, CDR1 is SGHNT and CDR2 is YYREEE (reference sequence). This CDR3 has 16 residues. The ends lost 4 bases at V and 2 bases at J; junction bases unmatched: 5. The chain's CDR3 is CASSAGLAGSTDTQYF. The CDR3 DNA sequence: TGTGCCAGCAGCGCCGGACTAGCGGGATCCACAGATACGCAGTATTTT.